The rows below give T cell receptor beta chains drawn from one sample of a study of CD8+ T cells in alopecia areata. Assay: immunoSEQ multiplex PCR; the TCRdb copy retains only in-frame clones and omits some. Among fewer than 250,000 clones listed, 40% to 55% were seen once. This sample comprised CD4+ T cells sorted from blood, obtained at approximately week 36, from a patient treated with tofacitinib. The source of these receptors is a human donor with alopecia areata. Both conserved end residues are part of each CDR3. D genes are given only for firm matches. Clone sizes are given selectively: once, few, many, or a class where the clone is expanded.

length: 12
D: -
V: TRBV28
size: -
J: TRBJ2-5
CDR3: CASSLQQETQYF
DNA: TGTGCCAGCAGTTTGCAACAAGAGACCCAGTACTTC

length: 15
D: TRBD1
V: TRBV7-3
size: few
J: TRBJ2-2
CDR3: CASSIGTGGTGELFF
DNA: TGTGCCAGCAGCATAGGGACAGGAGGGACCGGGGAGCTGTTTTTT

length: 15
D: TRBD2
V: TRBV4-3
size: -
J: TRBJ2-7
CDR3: CASSQYSGSAYEQYF
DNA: TGCGCCAGCAGCCAATATAGCGGGAGTGCCTACGAGCAGTACTTC

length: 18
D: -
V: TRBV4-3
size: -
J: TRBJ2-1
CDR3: CASSQELGGLAHNNEQFF
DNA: TGCGCCAGCAGCCAAGAGTTGGGGGGCCTAGCGCACAACAATGAGCAGTTCTTC

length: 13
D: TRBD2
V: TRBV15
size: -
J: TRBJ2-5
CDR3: CATSRGGGETQYF
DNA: TGTGCCACCAGCAGAGGGGGGGGAGAGACCCAGTACTTC

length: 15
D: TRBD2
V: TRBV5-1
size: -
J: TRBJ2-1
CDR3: CASSPGTSGHNEQFF
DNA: TGCGCCAGCAGCCCAGGGACTAGCGGTCACAATGAGCAGTTCTTC

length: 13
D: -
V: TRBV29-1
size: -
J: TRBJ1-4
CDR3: CSVSGTTNEKLFF
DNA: TGCAGCGTTTCGGGGACAACTAATGAAAAACTGTTTTTT

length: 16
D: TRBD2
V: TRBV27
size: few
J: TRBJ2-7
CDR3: CASSSLWTSGRGEQYF
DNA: TGTGCCAGCAGTTCCCTTTGGACTAGCGGGAGAGGGGAGCAGTACTTC

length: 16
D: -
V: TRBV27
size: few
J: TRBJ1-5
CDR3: CASTPNGNLQVQPQHF
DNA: TGTGCCAGCACCCCTAACGGGAACTTACAAGTTCAGCCCCAGCATTTT

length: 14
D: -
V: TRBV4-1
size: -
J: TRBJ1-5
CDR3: CASSQGRSNQPQHF
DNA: TGCGCCAGCAGCCAAGGGAGGAGCAATCAGCCCCAGCATTTT

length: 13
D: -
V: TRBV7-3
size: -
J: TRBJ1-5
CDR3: CATFPQAGQPQHF
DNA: TGTGCCACCTTTCCTCAAGCTGGTCAGCCCCAGCATTTT

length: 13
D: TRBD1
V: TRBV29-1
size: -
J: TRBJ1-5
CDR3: CCADRARGEIKHF
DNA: TGTTGTGCGGACAGGGCGAGGGGGGAGATAAAGCATTTT

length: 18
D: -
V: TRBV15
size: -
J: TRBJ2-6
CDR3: CATSRETGISSGANVLTF
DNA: TGTGCCACCAGCAGGGAGACAGGAATTTCCTCTGGGGCCAACGTCCTGACTTTC

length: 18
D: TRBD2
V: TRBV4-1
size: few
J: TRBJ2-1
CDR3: CASSQDPPLAGSWNEQFF
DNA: TGCGCCAGCAGCCAAGATCCCCCACTAGCGGGGTCTTGGAATGAGCAGTTCTTC

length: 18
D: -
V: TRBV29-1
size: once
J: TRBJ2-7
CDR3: CSVVAPNMRTGPGGEQYF
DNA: TGCAGCGTTGTCGCCCCCAATATGAGGACAGGTCCGGGGGGGGAGCAGTACTTC

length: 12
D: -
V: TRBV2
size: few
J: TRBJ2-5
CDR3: CASSAYQETQYF
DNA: TGTGCCAGCAGTGCCTATCAAGAGACCCAGTACTTC

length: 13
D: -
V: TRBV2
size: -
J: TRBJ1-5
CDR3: CASSGQMNQPQHF
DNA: TGTGCCAGCAGTGGACAGATGAATCAGCCCCAGCATTTT

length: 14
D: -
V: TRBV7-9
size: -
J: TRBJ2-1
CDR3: CASSPGTPYNEQFF
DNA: TGTGCCAGCAGCCCCGGGACTCCTTACAATGAGCAGTTCTTC

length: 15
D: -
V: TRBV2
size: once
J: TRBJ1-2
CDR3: CASSAGVGANYGYTF
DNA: TGTGCCAGCAGTGCAGGAGTGGGGGCTAACTATGGCTACACCTTC

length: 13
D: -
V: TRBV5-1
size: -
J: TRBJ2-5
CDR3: CATTGRPQETQYF
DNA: TGCGCCACCACGGGACGGCCCCAAGAGACCCAGTACTTC

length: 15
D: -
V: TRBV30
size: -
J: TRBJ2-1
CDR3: CAWTRKRSSYNEQFF
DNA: TGTGCCTGGACCCGAAAAAGGAGCTCCTACAATGAGCAGTTCTTC

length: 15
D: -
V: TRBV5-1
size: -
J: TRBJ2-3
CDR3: CASSLRQGSTDTQYF
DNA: TGCGCCAGCAGCTTGCGTCAGGGGAGCACAGATACGCAGTATTTT

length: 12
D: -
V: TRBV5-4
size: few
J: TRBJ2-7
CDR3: CASSPPRGEQYF
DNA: TGTGCCAGCAGCCCACCTCGGGGAGAGCAGTACTTC

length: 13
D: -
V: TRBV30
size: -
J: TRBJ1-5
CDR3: CAWNVGGAQPQHF
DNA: TGTGCCTGGAATGTTGGGGGAGCTCAGCCCCAGCATTTT

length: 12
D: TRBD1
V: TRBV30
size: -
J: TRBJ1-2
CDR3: CAWSGTVYGYTF
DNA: TGTGCCTGGAGCGGGACAGTCTATGGCTACACCTTC

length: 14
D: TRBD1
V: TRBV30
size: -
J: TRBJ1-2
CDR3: CACPTDRANYGYTF
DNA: TGTGCCTGTCCCACCGACAGGGCCAACTATGGCTACACCTTC

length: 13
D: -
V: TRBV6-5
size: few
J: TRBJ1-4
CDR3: CASGRGRDEKLFF
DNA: TGTGCCAGCGGTCGGGGGAGGGATGAAAAACTGTTTTTT

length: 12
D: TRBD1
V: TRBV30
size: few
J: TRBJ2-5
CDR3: CAWSGQQETQYF
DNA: TGTGCCTGGTCGGGACAGCAAGAGACCCAGTACTTC

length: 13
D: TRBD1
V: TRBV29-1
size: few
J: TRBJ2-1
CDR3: CSGRQGRYNEQFF
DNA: TGCAGCGGGAGACAGGGGAGATACAATGAGCAGTTCTTC

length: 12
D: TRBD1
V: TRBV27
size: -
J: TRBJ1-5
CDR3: CASWDRGQPQHF
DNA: TGTGCCAGCTGGGACAGGGGTCAGCCCCAGCATTTT

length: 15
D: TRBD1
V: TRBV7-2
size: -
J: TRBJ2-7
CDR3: CASSLFGTGAYEQYF
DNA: TGTGCCAGCAGCTTGTTCGGGACAGGGGCCTACGAGCAGTACTTC

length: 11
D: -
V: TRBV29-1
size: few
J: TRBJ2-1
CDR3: CSVEYSNEQFF
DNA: TGCAGCGTTGAATATTCCAATGAGCAGTTCTTC

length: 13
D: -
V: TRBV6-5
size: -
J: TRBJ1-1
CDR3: CASSPDGATEAFF
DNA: TGTGCCAGCAGTCCGGACGGGGCCACTGAAGCTTTCTTT

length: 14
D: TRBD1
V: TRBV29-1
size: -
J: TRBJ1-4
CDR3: CSVDSGQGYEKLFF
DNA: TGCAGCGTTGATTCGGGACAGGGTTATGAAAAACTGTTTTTT

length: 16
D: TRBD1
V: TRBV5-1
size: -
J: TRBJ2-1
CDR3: CASSLAPGQGYNEQFF
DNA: TGCGCCAGCAGCTTGGCACCGGGACAGGGTTACAATGAGCAGTTCTTC

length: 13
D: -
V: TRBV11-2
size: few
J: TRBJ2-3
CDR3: CASSLGAINTQYF
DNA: TGTGCCAGCAGCTTGGGAGCGATAAATACGCAGTATTTT